What follows are 23 T cell receptor beta chains derived from one specimen sequenced in a study of blood T cell repertoires in COVID-19. This table comes from immunoSEQ multiplex PCR, and its TCRdb copy is limited to in-frame clones, with some not included. The sample includes over 95,000 clones, 84% seen only once; the top ten take roughly 1.9%. The sequencing input was peripheral blood. These receptors originate from a man aged 70-80 years with active or convalescent COVID-19.

The chain joins TRBV19 to TRBJ1-2, with 7 positions matching TRBD1. The V gene end was trimmed by 5 bases and the J gene end by 6 bases; junction bases not matched to a gene: 6. This CDR3 region has 13 residues. Germline V gives CDR1 LNHDA, CDR2 SQIVND (reference sequence). The CDR3 DNA reads TGTGCCAGTAGTGCGGGACAGTGGCATGGCTACACCTTC. This sequence encodes CASSAGQWHGYTF.

The chain has TRBV19 and TRBJ1-5; D is perhaps TRBD1 (6 bases). Trimming shortened V by 7 bases and J by 1 base, and 14 bases separated the two germline ends. CDR1 is LNHDA and CDR2 is SQIVND in the germline V gene (reference sequence). There are 15 residues in the CDR3. CDR3 in DNA: TGTGCCAGTACTCCTGGACAGTCAAGCAATCAGCCCCAGCATTTT. Its protein product is CASTPGQSSNQPQHF.

This chain joins TRBV29-1 and TRBJ2-2, with 8 bases aligning to TRBD1. CDR3 length: 13 amino acids. Germline trimming cut 6 bases from V and 2 bases from J; bases unmatched to any gene: 2. Germline V CDR1 and CDR2: SQVTM, ANQGSEA. The chain's CDR3 is CSVGQGNTGELFF. For the CDR3, the DNA is TGCAGCGTCGGACAGGGTAACACCGGGGAGCTGTTTTTT.

The chain carries TRBV5-4 and TRBJ2-5; the match to TRBD2 covers 9 bases. V was clipped by 1 base and J by 4 bases; unmatched bases: 2. This CDR3 is built from 14 residues. From germline, CDR1 is SGHNT and CDR2 YYREEE (reference sequence). CDR3 sequence: CASSLRREGETQYF. In nucleotides, the CDR3 is TGTGCCAGCAGCTTGCGGCGGGAGGGAGAGACCCAGTACTTC.

This clone was found once. The chain combines TRBV12-3 or TRBV12-4 with TRBJ2-3; D is unclear. The CDR3 consists of 11 residues. Trimming took 8 bases from V and 5 from J, leaving 8 bases between them. The CDR3 DNA is TGTGCCAGCCGCTTTAGAGATACGCAGTATTTT. This translates into CASRFRDTQYF.

The sample holds a few counts of this clone. The V and J genes are TRBV7-2 and TRBJ2-2; D may be TRBD2 (5 bases). This CDR3 is 16 amino acids long. V dropped 3 bases and J dropped 3 bases, with 14 bases sitting between them. Germline-derived CDR1 and CDR2 are SGHTA and FQGNSA. The CDR3 here is CASSFSGGLHTGELFF. The DNA of the CDR3 is TGTGCCAGCAGCTTTTCGGGTGGACTTCACACCGGGGAGCTGTTTTTT.

This chain joins TRBV7-2 and TRBJ2-3; 11 positions agree with TRBD2. Germline CDR1 SGHTA, CDR2 FQGNSA. After removal of 2 bases from V and 1 base from J, the junction contained 2 bases not matched to a gene. This CDR3 comprises 16 residues. In nucleotides, the CDR3 is TGTGCCAGCAGCTTACTAGCGGGGGGCGGCACAGATACGCAGTATTTT. It yields the protein CASSLLAGGGTDTQYF.

The chain employs TRBV5-6 and TRBJ1-6; D unclear. V lost 5 bases, J lost 7 bases, and 10 bases lay in between. The CDR3 spans 13 residues. Germline lookup yields CDR1 SGHDT and CDR2 YYEEEE. The CDR3 DNA sequence: TGTGCCAGCAGGTCCAACTGGAATTCACCCCTCCACTTT. Translated, it gives CASRSNWNSPLHF.

The count of this clone is one. This sequence joins TRBV28 and TRBJ1-3; perhaps TRBD1 as D (6 bases). This CDR3 comprises 13 residues. The V gene's germline CDR1 is MDHEN and CDR2 SYDVKM. V was shortened by 6 bases and J by 1 base, with 7 bases between the two germline ends. The CDR3 loop reads CASRDSSGNTIYF. CDR3 in DNA: TGTGCCAGCAGGGACAGTTCTGGAAACACCATATATTTT.

V usage is TRBV24-1 and J usage is TRBJ2-2, with a weak D call TRBD1 (6 bases). The germline V gene encodes CDR1 KGHDR and CDR2 SFDVKD. This CDR3 has 13 residues. V was trimmed by 5 bases and J by 6 bases, leaving 9 bases between them. Written as DNA, the CDR3 is TGTGCCACCAGTGGCAGGGGTTCCGGGGAGCTGTTTTTT. It codes for CATSGRGSGELFF.

Comment on this clone: The sample carries other DNA sequences with the same CDR3. The chain couples TRBV5-5 to TRBJ2-7, with 9 bases that match TRBD2. CDR3 length: 14 residues. Trimming took 4 bases from V and 5 from J; bases not matched to a gene: 7. CDR1 is SGHKS and CDR2 is YYEKEE in the germline V gene (reference sequence). The CDR3 is CASSPGLASDEQYF. DNA for the CDR3: TGTGCCAGCAGCCCCGGACTAGCGTCCGACGAGCAGTACTTC.

The chain joins TRBV6-5 to TRBJ2-3; TRBD1 agrees at 7 bases. The length of the CDR3 is 14 residues. J lost 2 bases, V lost 6 bases, and 5 bases had no gene match. Per germline, CDR1 MNHEY and CDR2 SVGAGI. The CDR3 spells CASRKGGLTDTQYF. The CDR3 DNA is TGTGCCAGCAGAAAAGGGGGCCTCACAGATACGCAGTATTTT.

This clone was seen a single time. The chain recombines TRBV7-8 with TRBJ2-1; D remains ambiguous. Between the trimmed V and J ends, which lost 3 bases and 4 bases, there was a span of 10 bases. The CDR3 sequence is 14 residues long. Looked up from germline, CDR1 is SGHVS and CDR2 is FQNEAQ. The CDR3 DNA sequence: TGTGCCAGCAGCTTTTCAACAGAATACAATGAGCAGTTCTTC. Translation gives CASSFSTEYNEQFF. Drawing the rest from reference TRBV7-8 and TRBJ2-1, the complete variable domain is GAGVSQSPRYKVAKRGQDVALRCDPISGHVSLFWYQQALGQGPEFLTYFQNEAQLDKSGLPSDRFFAERPEGSVSTLKIQRTQQEDSAVYLCASSFSTEYNEQFFGPGTRLTVL.

The chain couples TRBV28 to TRBJ1-1, with D maybe TRBD1 (5 bases). The germline V gene has CDR1 MDHEN and CDR2 SYDVKM. The V and J ends lost 0 bases and 4 bases respectively, with 12 bases between them. CDR3 length equals 15 residues. CDR3 loop: CASSLWRGESTEAFF. The DNA of the CDR3 is TGTGCCAGCAGTTTATGGCGGGGGGAGAGCACTGAAGCTTTCTTT.

The chain links TRBV10-3 to TRBJ1-2, with D unclear. V was shortened by 2 bases and J by 8 bases, with 18 bases between the two germline ends. The CDR3 contains 15 residues. Per the germline V gene, CDR1 is ENHRY and CDR2 is SYGVKD. The CDR3 sequence: CAISEKSSDGSGYTF. As DNA, the CDR3 is TGTGCCATCAGTGAGAAATCCTCCGACGGGAGCGGCTACACCTTC.

The rearrangement joins TRBV2 to TRBJ2-1; D remains ambiguous. The V gene lost 7 bases and the J gene lost 0 bases, with 13 bases spanning the gap. Germline V gene sequence: CDR1 SNHLY, CDR2 FYNNEI. CDR3 length equals 15 residues. CDR3 protein: CASTSYRSSYNEQFF. The CDR3 DNA follows: TGTGCCAGCACCAGCTACCGGAGCTCCTACAATGAGCAGTTCTTC.

The rearrangement links TRBV3-1 (or the pseudogene TRBV3-2) to TRBJ1-4, with D maybe TRBD1 (5 bases). V lost 1 base and J 7 bases, leaving 13 bases between the germline ends. The V gene's germline CDR1 is LGHDT and CDR2 YNNKEL (reference sequence). This CDR3 is 15 amino acids long. The CDR3 coding sequence is TGTGCCAGCAGCCAAGTCGGGCAGGGAGGTGAAAAACTGTTTTTT. This translates into CASSQVGQGGEKLFF.

This chain joins TRBV11-2 and TRBJ2-1, with TRBD2 as a possible D gene (7 bases). Germline loops: CDR1 SGHAT, CDR2 FQNNGV. The CDR3 contains 16 residues. V gave up 1 base and J gave up 6 bases, with 16 bases separating them. The CDR3: CASSLGPGGGPNEQFF. CDR3 coding DNA: TGTGCCAGCAGCTTAGGGCCGGGGGGCGGTCCCAATGAGCAGTTCTTC.

V gene TRBV4-2 combines with J gene TRBJ2-3, with 7 bases lining up with TRBD2. This CDR3 spans 16 amino acids. V shed 5 bases and J 4 bases; nucleotides not matched to a gene: 12. Looked up from germline, CDR1 is LGHNA and CDR2 is YNFKEQ. CDR3 protein: CASSSTGERGADTQYF. DNA of the CDR3: TGTGCCAGCAGCTCAACCGGGGAGCGGGGTGCAGATACGCAGTATTTT.

This CDR3 reads CASSRGQEQATNEKLFF. CDR3 nucleotide sequence: TGCGCCAGCAGCCGAGGACAGGAACAAGCAACTAATGAAAAACTGTTTTTT. The J gene is TRBJ1-4, the V gene TRBV4-1; 7 bases match TRBD1. The V gene end was trimmed by 4 bases and the J gene end by 0 bases; junction bases not matched to a gene: 8. Germline lookup yields CDR1 MGHRA and CDR2 YSYEKL. This CDR3 has 17 residues.

The chain uses TRBV12-3 or TRBV12-4 and TRBJ2-7; possibly TRBD1 for D (5 bases). The CDR3 loop spans 13 amino acids. Trimming removed 5 bases from V and 3 bases from J, with 11 bases in between. The chain's CDR3 is CASSPTANYEQYF. The CDR3 DNA follows: TGTGCCAGCAGTCCGACAGCTAACTACGAGCAGTACTTC.

This clone was seen a few times. One end of the junction varies from germline; a read error may be responsible. The rearrangement links TRBV7-7 to TRBJ2-5; possible D gene TRBD1, 5 bases. This CDR3 is built from 14 residues. CDR1 SSHAT and CDR2 FNYEAQ come from the germline V gene (reference sequence). The CDR3 loop is CASSLSRQQETQYF. In nucleotides, the CDR3 is TGTGCTAGCAGCTTATCCAGACAGCAAGAGACCCAGTACTTC. Looking up the rest from reference TRBV7-7 and TRBJ2-5 gives the full variable domain: GAGVSQSPRYKVTKRGQDVTLRCDPISSHATLYWYQQALGQGPEFLTYFNYEAQPDKSGLPSDRFSAERPEGSISTLTIQRTEQRDSAMYRCASSLSRQQETQYFGPGTRLLVL.

This chain links TRBV24-1 with TRBJ1-2; perhaps TRBD1 as D (5 bases). The V end was cut by 4 bases, the J end by 6 bases, with 11 bases between. This CDR3 has 13 amino acids. Looked up from germline, CDR1 is KGHDR and CDR2 is SFDVKD. The CDR3 DNA sequence: TGTGCCACCAGTGACCTCGGACAACATGGCTACACCTTC. Its protein is CATSDLGQHGYTF.